The T cell receptor beta chain described here comes from a study of OX40 agonist ivuxolimab in advanced cancers. Across the study: Checkpoint inhibitors had been given previously to roughly 36% of patients. Two cutaneous melanoma patients and one hepatocellular carcinoma patient, three in all, had partial responses.

Overall study findings and caveats: Within 6 weeks, CD4+ and CD8+ blood T cells expanded clonally at 0.1 to 3.0 mg/kg. Low normalized T-cell clonal expansion also characterized some of the nonresponders.

With regard to this clone: Antigen: not known.

This CDR3 is 17 amino acids long. With V trimmed by 5 bases and J by 1 base, 15 bases remained unmatched. Germline CDR1 SQVTM, CDR2 ANQGSEA. Repertoires were generated with immunoSEQ multiplex PCR, while TCRdb's copy carries only in-frame clones and drops some. This table has 75,000 to 100,000 clones, approximately 89% appearing once. V gene TRBV29-1 combines with J gene TRBJ2-7, with TRBD2 identical over 9 bases. This receptor was identified in an adult with an advanced solid tumor such as melanoma, head and neck, liver or kidney cancer. The specimen was CD4+ or CD8+ T cells sorted from blood, collected in a trial of the OX40 agonist ivuxolimab. CDR3 loop: CSVLTFDSGRSSYEQYF. CDR3 DNA: TGCAGCGTTCTTACCTTTGATAGCGGGAGAAGTTCCTACGAGCAGTACTTC.